These T cell receptor beta chains were read from a single sample in a study of cytomegalovirus exposure and HLA in healthy donors. The data were produced by immunoSEQ multiplex PCR, yet TCRdb's version contains in-frame clones alone and is incomplete. The top ten clones hold more than 3.5% of a sample with fewer than 150,000 clones, approximately 69% of them seen once. The specimen sequenced was PBMCs. These receptors were collected from a woman aged 35 to 49 in good health and CMV-seropositive. Both conserved end residues are part of each CDR3. Fields, in order: J gene, D gene, CDR3 length, clone size, V gene, CDR3 protein, CDR3 DNA. D genes are given only for firm matches. The size field is filled for only some rows; it gives once, few, many or a size class.

TRBJ2-5,NA,14,NA,TRBV5-1,CASSLMTAEETQYF,TGCGCCAGCAGCTTGATGACAGCCGAAGAGACCCAGTACTTC
TRBJ2-2,NA,14,NA,TRBV10-2,CASSRGSPTGELFF,TGCGCCAGCAGCAGGGGATCACCAACCGGGGAGCTGTTTTTT
TRBJ2-2,NA,14,NA,TRBV6-4,CASSARANTGELFF,TGTGCCAGCAGTGCGAGAGCCAACACCGGGGAGCTGTTTTTT
TRBJ2-7,TRBD2,15,NA,TRBV18,CASSPRLALLYEQYF,TGTGCCAGCTCACCGAGACTAGCCCTATTATACGAGCAGTACTTC
TRBJ1-5,NA,15,NA,TRBV4-1,CASSQGTSENQPQHF,TGCGCCAGCAGCCAAGGGACATCTGAGAATCAGCCCCAGCATTTT
TRBJ1-1,NA,11,NA,TRBV28,CATAMNTEAFF,TGTGCTACAGCCATGAACACTGAAGCTTTCTTT
TRBJ2-3,NA,14,NA,TRBV5-8,CASSSSETTDTQYF,TGTGCCAGCAGCTCGTCGGAGACCACAGATACGCAGTATTTT
TRBJ2-1,NA,14,NA,TRBV15,CATSRDLGGNEQFF,TGTGCCACCAGCAGAGATCTGGGGGGAAATGAGCAGTTCTTC
TRBJ1-1,NA,14,NA,TRBV7-9,CASSSYSVTGEAFF,TGTGCCAGCAGCTCCTACTCCGTAACAGGTGAAGCTTTCTTT
TRBJ1-4,TRBD1,14,few,TRBV6-6,CASTPRQGNEKLFF,TGTGCCAGCACTCCCCGACAGGGGAATGAAAAACTGTTTTTT
TRBJ2-5,TRBD2,16,NA,TRBV19,CASSPGDGGGGETQYF,TGTGCCAGTAGCCCCGGGGACGGGGGGGGAGGAGAGACCCAGTACTTC
TRBJ2-4,TRBD1,12,NA,TRBV7-9,CASSFGRDREYF,TGTGCCAGCAGCTTTGGGAGGGACAGGGAGTACTTC
TRBJ2-2,NA,15,NA,TRBV9,CASSVDGEATGELFF,TGTGCCAGCAGCGTAGACGGGGAGGCCACCGGGGAGCTGTTTTTT
TRBJ2-3,NA,15,NA,TRBV5-4,CASSLKWPSTDTQYF,TGTGCCAGCAGCCTCAAATGGCCTAGCACAGATACGCAGTATTTT
TRBJ2-5,NA,15,NA,TRBV6-1,CASSEAPRSQETQYF,TGTGCCAGCAGTGAAGCCCCCCGGTCCCAAGAGACCCAGTACTTC
TRBJ2-7,NA,15,NA,TRBV6-6,CASSSPGEASYEQYF,TGTGCCAGCAGTTCCCCGGGAGAAGCCTCCTACGAGCAGTACTTC